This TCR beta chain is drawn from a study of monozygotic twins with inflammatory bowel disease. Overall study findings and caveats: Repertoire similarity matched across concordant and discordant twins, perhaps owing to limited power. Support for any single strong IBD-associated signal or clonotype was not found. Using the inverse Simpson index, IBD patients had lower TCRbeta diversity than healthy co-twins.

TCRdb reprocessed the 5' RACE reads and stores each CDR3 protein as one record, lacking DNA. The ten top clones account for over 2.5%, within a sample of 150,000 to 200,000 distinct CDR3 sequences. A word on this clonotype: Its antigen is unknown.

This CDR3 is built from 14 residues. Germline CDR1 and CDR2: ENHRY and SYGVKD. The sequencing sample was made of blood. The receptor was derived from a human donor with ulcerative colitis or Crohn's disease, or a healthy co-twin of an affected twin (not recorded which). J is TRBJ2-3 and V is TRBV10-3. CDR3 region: CAISDDQFTDTQYF.